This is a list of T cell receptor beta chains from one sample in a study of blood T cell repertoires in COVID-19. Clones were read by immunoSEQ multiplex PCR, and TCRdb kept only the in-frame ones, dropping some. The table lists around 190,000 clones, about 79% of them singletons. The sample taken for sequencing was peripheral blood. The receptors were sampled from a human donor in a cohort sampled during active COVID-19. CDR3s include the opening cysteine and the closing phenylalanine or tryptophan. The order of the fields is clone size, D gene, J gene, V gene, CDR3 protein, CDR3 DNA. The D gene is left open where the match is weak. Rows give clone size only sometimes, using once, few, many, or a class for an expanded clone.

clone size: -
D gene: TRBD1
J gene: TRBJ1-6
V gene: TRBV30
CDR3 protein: CAWSPGGYNSPLHF
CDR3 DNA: TGTGCCTGGAGCCCAGGGGGGTATAATTCACCCCTCCACTTT

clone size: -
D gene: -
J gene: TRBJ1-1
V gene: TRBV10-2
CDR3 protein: CASRGGNEAFF
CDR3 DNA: TGCGCCAGCAGAGGGGGAAATGAAGCTTTCTTT

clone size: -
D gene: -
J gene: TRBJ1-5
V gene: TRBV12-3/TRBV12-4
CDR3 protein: CASSFRIQPQHF
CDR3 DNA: TGTGCCAGCAGTTTCAGGATTCAGCCCCAGCATTTT

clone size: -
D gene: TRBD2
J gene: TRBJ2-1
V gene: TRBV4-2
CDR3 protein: CASSIGTSGGGLYNEQFF
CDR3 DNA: TGTGCCAGCAGCATCGGGACTAGCGGGGGCGGCCTCTACAATGAGCAGTTCTTC

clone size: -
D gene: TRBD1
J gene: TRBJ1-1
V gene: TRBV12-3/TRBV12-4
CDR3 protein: CASRGTENTEAFF
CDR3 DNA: TGTGCCAGCAGAGGGACAGAGAACACTGAAGCTTTCTTT

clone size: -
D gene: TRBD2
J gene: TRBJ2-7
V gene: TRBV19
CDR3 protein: CASSLTSGSLEQYF
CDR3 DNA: TGTGCCAGTAGCCTGACTAGCGGGAGTCTCGAGCAGTACTTC

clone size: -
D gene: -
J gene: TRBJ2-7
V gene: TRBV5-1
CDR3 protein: CASSLSSGIPYEQYF
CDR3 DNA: TGCGCCAGCAGCTTGTCCTCAGGAATCCCCTACGAGCAGTACTTC

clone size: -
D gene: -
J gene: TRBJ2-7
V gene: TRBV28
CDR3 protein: CASTDRYEQYF
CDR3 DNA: TGTGCCAGCACCGACAGGTACGAGCAGTACTTC

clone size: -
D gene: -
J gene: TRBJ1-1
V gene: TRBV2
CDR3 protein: CASSLRQRNTEAFF
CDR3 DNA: TGTGCCAGCAGTCTACGACAGAGGAACACTGAAGCTTTCTTT

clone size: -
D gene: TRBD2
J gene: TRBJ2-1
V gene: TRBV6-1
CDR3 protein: CASSASYGGREYNEQFF
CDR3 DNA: TGTGCCAGCAGTGCGTCCTATGGGGGGAGGGAATACAATGAGCAGTTCTTC

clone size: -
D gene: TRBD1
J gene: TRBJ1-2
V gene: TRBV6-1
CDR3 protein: CASSEGMDRDYTF
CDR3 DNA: TGTGCCAGCAGTGAAGGGATGGACAGGGACTACACCTTC

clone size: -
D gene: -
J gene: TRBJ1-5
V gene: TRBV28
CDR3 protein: CASSFGRMQPQHF
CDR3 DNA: TGTGCCAGCAGTTTTGGCAGGATGCAGCCCCAGCATTTT

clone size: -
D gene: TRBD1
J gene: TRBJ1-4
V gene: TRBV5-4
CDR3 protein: CASSLQGANEKLFF
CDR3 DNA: TGTGCCAGCAGCTTGCAGGGGGCTAATGAAAAACTGTTTTTT

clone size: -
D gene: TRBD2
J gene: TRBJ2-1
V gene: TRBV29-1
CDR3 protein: CSVSGGIFYNEQFF
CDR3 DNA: TGCAGCGTGAGCGGGGGAATATTCTACAATGAGCAGTTCTTC

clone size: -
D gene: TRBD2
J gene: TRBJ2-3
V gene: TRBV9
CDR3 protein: CASSVRAGGPGDTQYF
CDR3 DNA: TGTGCCAGCAGCGTACGTGCGGGAGGGCCGGGAGATACGCAGTATTTT

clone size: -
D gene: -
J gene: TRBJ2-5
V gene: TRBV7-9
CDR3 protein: CASSLLGGETQYF
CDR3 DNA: TGTGCCAGCAGCTTACTAGGAGGGGAGACCCAGTACTTC

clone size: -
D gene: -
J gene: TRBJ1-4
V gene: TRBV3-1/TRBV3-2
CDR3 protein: CASSIQPTATGEKLFF
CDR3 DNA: TGTGCCAGCAGCATTCAACCGACCGCTACGGGTGAAAAACTGTTTTTT

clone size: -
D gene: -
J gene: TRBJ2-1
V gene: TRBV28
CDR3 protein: CATHPLLRANEQFF
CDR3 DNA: TGTGCCACTCACCCATTACTGAGGGCCAATGAGCAGTTCTTC

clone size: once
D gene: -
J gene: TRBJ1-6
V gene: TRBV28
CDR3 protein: CASRGGNLNSPLHF
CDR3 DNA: TGTGCCAGCAGAGGGGGTAACCTTAATTCACCCCTCCACTTT

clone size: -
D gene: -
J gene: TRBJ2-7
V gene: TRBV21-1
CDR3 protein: CASSLTSSYEQYF
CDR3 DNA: TGTGCCAGCAGCCTAACTAGTTCCTACGAGCAGTACTTC

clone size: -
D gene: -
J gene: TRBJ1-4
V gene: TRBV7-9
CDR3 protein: CASSPYRSGDREKLFF
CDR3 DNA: TGTGCCAGCAGCCCCTACAGGTCGGGGGATCGGGAAAAACTGTTTTTT

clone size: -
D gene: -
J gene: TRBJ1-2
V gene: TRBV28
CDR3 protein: CASSSLEGGIYYGYTF
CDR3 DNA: TGTGCCAGCAGTTCTCTTGAGGGAGGGATTTACTATGGCTACACCTTC